The clone carrying this T cell receptor beta chain was counted once. This sample was taken from a study of blood T cell repertoires in COVID-19. Clones were read by immunoSEQ multiplex PCR, and TCRdb kept only the in-frame ones, dropping some. The sample records 310,000 or so clones, 89% being singletons. The CDR3 is 15 residues long. Germline CDR1 is LNHDA and CDR2 is SQIVND (reference sequence). V lost 5 bases and J lost 6; bases outside the gene matches: 12. The sequencing sample was made of PBMCs or T cells enriched from blood (not recorded which). The sequence derives from a woman aged 40 to 50 who had recovered from COVID-19. The genes are TRBV19 and TRBJ1-1; 7 nucleotides align to TRBD1. The CDR3 region is CASSSFSGGGSEAFF. In DNA, the CDR3 is TGTGCCAGTAGTTCGTTTTCAGGGGGTGGATCTGAAGCTTTCTTT.